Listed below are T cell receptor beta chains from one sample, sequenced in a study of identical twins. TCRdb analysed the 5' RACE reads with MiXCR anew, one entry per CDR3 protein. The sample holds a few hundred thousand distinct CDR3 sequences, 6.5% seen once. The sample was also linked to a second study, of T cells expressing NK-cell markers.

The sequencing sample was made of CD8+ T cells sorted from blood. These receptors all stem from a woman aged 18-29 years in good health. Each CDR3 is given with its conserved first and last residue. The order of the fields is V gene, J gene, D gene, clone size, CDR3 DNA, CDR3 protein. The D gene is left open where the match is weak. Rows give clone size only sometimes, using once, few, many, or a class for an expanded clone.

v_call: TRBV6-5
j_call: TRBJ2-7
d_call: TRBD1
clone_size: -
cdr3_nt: TGTGCCAGCAGTTACCCGGGACAGGGAACCTACGAGCAGTACTTC
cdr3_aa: CASSYPGQGTYEQYF

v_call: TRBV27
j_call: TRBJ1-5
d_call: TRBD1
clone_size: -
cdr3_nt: TGTGCCAGCAGTACCACAGGGGGCTGGGAGCCCCAGCATTTT
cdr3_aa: CASSTTGGWEPQHF

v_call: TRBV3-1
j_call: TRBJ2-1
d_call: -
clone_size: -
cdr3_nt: TGTGCCAGCAGCCAAGGATACAGGGTAAATGAGCAGTTCTTC
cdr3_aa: CASSQGYRVNEQFF

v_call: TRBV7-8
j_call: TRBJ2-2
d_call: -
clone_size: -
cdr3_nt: TGTGCCTCCGAGGACGACACCGGGGAGCTGTTTTTT
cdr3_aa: CASEDDTGELFF

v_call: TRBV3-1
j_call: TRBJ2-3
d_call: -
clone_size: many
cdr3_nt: TGTGCCAGCAGCCCTGGACTAGGGGGTCGGGATACGCAGTATTTT
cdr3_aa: CASSPGLGGRDTQYF

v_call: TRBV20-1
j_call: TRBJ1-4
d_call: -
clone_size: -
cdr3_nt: TGCAGTGTCAGGGGTGTGGGGCTTAGTGAAAAACTGTTTTTT
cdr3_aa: CSVRGVGLSEKLFF

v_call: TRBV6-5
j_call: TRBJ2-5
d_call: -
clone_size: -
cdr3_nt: TGTGCCGGCGGGACTCCACAAGAGACCCAGTACTTC
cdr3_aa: CAGGTPQETQYF

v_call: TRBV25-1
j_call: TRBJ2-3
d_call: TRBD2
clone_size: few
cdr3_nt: TGTGCCAGCAGTGTCCGGGGGGGCGCAGATACGCAGTATTTT
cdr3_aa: CASSVRGGADTQYF

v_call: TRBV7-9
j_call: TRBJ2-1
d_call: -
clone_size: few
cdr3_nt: TGTGCCAGCAGCTTATCGAGTATCCATGAGCAGTTCTTC
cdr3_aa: CASSLSSIHEQFF

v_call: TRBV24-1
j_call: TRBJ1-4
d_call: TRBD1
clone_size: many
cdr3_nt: TGTGCCACCAGTGATTTAAGGGGGCCTAATGAAAAACTGTTTTTT
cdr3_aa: CATSDLRGPNEKLFF

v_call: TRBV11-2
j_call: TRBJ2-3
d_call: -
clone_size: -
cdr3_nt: TGTGCCAGCAGCTTATCGGGGGTATACACAGATACGCAGTATTTT
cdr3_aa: CASSLSGVYTDTQYF

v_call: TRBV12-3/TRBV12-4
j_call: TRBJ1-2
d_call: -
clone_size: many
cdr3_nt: TGTGCCAGCAGCATCAGACTAATTAACTATGGCTACACCTTC
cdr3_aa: CASSIRLINYGYTF

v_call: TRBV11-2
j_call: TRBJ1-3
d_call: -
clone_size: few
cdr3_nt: TGTGCCAGCAGCTTAGGACAGAGCTCTGGAAACACCATATATTTT
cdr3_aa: CASSLGQSSGNTIYF

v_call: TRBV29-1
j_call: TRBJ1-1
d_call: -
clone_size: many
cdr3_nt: TGCAGCGTTCCGGACCGCACTGAAGCTTTCTTT
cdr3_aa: CSVPDRTEAFF

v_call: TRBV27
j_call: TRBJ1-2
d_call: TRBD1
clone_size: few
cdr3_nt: TGTGCCAGCAGTTTCAGGGGGAGGTACTATGGCTACACCTTC
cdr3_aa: CASSFRGRYYGYTF

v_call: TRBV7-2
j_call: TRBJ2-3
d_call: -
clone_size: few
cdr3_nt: TGTGCCAGCAGCCAGGATCCGGGGGTTGTTACAGATACGCAGTATTTT
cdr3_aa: CASSQDPGVVTDTQYF

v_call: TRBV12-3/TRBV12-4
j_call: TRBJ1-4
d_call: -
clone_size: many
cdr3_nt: TGTGCCAGCAGGTCGGGCTTGGAGGAAAAACTGTTTTTT
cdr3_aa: CASRSGLEEKLFF

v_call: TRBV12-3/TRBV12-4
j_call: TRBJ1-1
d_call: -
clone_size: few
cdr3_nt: TGTGCCAGCAGTTTAACTAGTGCGGGGGTCACTGAAGCTTTCTTT
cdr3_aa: CASSLTSAGVTEAFF

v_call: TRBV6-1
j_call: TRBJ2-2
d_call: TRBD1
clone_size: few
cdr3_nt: TGTGCCAGCACCCTACCCGAGACAGGGTCCACCGGGGAGCTGTTTTTT
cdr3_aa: CASTLPETGSTGELFF

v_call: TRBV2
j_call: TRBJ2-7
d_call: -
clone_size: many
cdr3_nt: TGTGCCAGCATGAGTGATCCCAGTGAAACAGGGTATCACGAGCAGTACTTC
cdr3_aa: CASMSDPSETGYHEQYF

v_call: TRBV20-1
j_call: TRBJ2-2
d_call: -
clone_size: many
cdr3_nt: TGCAGTGCTAGAATAGTCGGGACTCCTATTACCGGGGAGCTGTTTTTT
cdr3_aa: CSARIVGTPITGELFF

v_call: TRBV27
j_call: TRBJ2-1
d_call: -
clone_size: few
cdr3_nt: TGTGCCAGCACCCTCCGGGGCCAAAATGAGCAGTTCTTC
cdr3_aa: CASTLRGQNEQFF

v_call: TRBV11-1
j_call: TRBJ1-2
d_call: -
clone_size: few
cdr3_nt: TGTGCCAGCAGCCACACTACAGATAACTATGGCTACACCTTC
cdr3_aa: CASSHTTDNYGYTF

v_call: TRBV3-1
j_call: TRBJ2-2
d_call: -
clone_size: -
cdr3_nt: TGTGCCAGCAGCCAAGCTGGGGGGGGGCTCACCGGGGAGCTGTTTTTT
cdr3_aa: CASSQAGGGLTGELFF

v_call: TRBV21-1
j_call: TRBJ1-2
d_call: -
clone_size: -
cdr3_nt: TGTGCCAGCAGCAATCGTGCAGGGGCCGCCGGTGGCTACACCTTC
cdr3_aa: CASSNRAGAAGGYTF

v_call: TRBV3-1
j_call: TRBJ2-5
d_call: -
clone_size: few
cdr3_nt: TGTGCCAGCAGCCAAGGTGGCTCCCCGGAGACCCAGTACTTC
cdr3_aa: CASSQGGSPETQYF

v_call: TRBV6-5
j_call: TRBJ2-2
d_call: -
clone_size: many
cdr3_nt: TGTGCCAGCAACGAAGGGGCCGGGGAGCTGTTTTTT
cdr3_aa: CASNEGAGELFF

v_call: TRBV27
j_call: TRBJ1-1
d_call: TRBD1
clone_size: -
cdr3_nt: TGTGCCAGCACCCCGTACAGGGGGCTGAACACTGAAGCTTTCTTT
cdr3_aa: CASTPYRGLNTEAFF

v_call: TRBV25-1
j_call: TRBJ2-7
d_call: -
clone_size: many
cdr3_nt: TGTGCCAGCAGTGCCGGGACCGAGCAGTACTTC
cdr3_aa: CASSAGTEQYF

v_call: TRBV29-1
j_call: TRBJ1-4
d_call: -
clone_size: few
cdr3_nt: TGCAGCGTTGAAGAGCAGACAGCGGGGGGTGAAAAACTGTTTTTT
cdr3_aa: CSVEEQTAGGEKLFF

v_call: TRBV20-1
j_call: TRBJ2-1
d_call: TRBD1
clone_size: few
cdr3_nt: TGCAGTGCTAGAGATCCGGTGACAGGGGGATTCAATGAGCAGTTCTTC
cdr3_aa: CSARDPVTGGFNEQFF

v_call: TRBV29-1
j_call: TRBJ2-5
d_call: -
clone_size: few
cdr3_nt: TGCAGCGTTCCGGGGGCTAGTATGGGGACCCAGTACTTC
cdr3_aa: CSVPGASMGTQYF

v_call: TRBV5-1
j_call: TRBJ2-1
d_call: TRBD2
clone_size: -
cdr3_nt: TGCGCCAGCAGCCCGCAGGAGGGCGGGGGGTACAATGAGCAGTTCTTC
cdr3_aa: CASSPQEGGGYNEQFF

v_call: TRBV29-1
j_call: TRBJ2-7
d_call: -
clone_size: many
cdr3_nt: TGCAGCGTTCAGGGCTATGGCACCTACGAGCAGTACTTC
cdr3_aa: CSVQGYGTYEQYF

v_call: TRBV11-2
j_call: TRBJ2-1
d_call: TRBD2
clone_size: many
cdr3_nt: TGTGCCAGCAGCTTACCCCCGGGACTAGCGGGGTACTCCTACAATGAGCAGTTCTTC
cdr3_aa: CASSLPPGLAGYSYNEQFF

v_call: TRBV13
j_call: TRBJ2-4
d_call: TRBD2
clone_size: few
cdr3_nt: TGTGCCAGCAGCCCCGGGGGGGGAAACATTCAGTACTTC
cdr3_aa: CASSPGGGNIQYF

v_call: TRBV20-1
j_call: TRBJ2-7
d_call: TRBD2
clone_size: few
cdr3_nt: TGCAGTGCTAGAGATGGGGGACTAGCGGGAGGGAAGTCCTACGAGCAGTACTTC
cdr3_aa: CSARDGGLAGGKSYEQYF

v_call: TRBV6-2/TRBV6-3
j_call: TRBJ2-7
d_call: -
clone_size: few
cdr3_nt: TGTGCCAGCAGTACCCTTAAGAAGGACCCCAGTCCCTACGAGCAGTACTTC
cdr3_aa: CASSTLKKDPSPYEQYF

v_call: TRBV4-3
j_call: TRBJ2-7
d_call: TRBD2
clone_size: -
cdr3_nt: TGTGCCAGCAGCCCGGGGGGACCCTTCTACGAGCAGTACTTC
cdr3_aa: CASSPGGPFYEQYF

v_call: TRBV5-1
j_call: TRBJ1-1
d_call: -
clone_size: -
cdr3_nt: TGCGCCAGCAGCCCAGACATGATGAACACTGAAGCTTTCTTT
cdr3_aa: CASSPDMMNTEAFF

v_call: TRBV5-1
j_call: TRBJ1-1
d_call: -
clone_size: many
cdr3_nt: TGCGCCAGCAGCTTGGGGGGCCTGGTAATGGGGACTGAAGCTTTCTTT
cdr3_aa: CASSLGGLVMGTEAFF

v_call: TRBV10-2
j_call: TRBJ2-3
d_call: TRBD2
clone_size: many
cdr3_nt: TGCGCCAGCATGTGGGTGGGGGGGACGGATACGCAGTATTTT
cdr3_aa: CASMWVGGTDTQYF

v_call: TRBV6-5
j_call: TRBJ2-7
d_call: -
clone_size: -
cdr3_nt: TGTGCCAGCAGGACAGAGTCCTACGAGCAGTACTTC
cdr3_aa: CASRTESYEQYF

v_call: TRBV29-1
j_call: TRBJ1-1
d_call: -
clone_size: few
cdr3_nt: TGCAGCGTTGTGGGGGATGGATCTGAAGCTTTCTTT
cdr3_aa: CSVVGDGSEAFF

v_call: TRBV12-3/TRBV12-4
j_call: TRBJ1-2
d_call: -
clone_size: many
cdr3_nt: TGTGCCAGCAGGGTGGGAAACTATGGCTACACCTTC
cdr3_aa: CASRVGNYGYTF

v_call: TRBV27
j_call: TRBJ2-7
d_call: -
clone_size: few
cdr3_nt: TGTGCCAGCAGTTTATCAGGGCCGGTTAACGAGCAGTACTTC
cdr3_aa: CASSLSGPVNEQYF

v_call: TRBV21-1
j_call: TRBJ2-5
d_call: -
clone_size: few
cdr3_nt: TGTGCCAGCAGCAAAGCTTGGTTCTCGGGGCGGGGTACACAAGAGACCCAGTACTTC
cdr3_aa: CASSKAWFSGRGTQETQYF

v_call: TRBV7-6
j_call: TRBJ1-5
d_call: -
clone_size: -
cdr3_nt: TGTGCCAGCAGCTTAGAGGGGTCTGGTCGTAGCAATCAGCCCCAGCATTTT
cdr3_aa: CASSLEGSGRSNQPQHF

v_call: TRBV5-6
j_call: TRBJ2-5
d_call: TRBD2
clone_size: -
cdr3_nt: TGTGCCAGCAGCTTCGGTGCGGGGGTGGAGACCCAGTACTTC
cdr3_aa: CASSFGAGVETQYF

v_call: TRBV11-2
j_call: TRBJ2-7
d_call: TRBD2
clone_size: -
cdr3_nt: TGTGCCAGCAGCGACCGGCTAGCGGGGGTGATCTCCTACGAGCAGTACTTC
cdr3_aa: CASSDRLAGVISYEQYF

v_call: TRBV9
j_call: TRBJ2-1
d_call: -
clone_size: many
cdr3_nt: TGTGCCAGCAGCTATAACAATGAGCAGTTCTTC
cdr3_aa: CASSYNNEQFF

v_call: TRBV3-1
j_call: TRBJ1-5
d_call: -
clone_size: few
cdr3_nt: TGTGCCAGCAGCCACCGTATTAGCAATCAGCCCCAGCATTTT
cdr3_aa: CASSHRISNQPQHF

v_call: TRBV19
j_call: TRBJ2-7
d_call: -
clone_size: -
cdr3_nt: TGTGCCAGTAGTATTAGAAACGAGCAGTACTTC
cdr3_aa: CASSIRNEQYF

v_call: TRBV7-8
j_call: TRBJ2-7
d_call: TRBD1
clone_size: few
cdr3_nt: TGTGCCAGCAGCTTAGCCAGGACAGGGGTGGGGGAGCAGTACTTC
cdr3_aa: CASSLARTGVGEQYF

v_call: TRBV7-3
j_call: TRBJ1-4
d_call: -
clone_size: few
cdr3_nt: TGTGCCAGCGGGGGGACACCTAGAGAAACTGGTAATGAAAAACTGTTTTTT
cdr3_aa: CASGGTPRETGNEKLFF

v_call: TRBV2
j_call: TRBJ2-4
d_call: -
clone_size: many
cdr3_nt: TGTGCCAGTCATGGACTGCCCCTCGGCTTAGCCAAAAACATTCAGTACTTC
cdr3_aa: CASHGLPLGLAKNIQYF

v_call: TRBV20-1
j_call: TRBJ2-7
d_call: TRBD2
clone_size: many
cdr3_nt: TGCAGTGCTAGAGGACAAGCGGGGGTTTACGAGCAGTACTTC
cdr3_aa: CSARGQAGVYEQYF